Listed below are T cell receptor beta chains from one sample, sequenced in a study of blood T cell repertoires in COVID-19. Sequencing was performed with immunoSEQ multiplex PCR; in TCRdb, only in-frame clones are kept and a portion is missing. The sample has about 160,000 clones, 76% seen once. Sequenced: peripheral blood. These receptors were collected from a woman of 80 years or more with acute or convalescent COVID-19. The CDR3 runs from the conserved cysteine through the conserved F or W. A D gene is named only where the DNA matches it firmly. The size of a clone is reported for some rows only, either as once, few or many, or as a class for expanded clones.

V gene: TRBV27
J gene: TRBJ2-1
clone size: .
D gene: TRBD2
CDR3 protein: CASSPRTSGTYNEQFF
CDR3 DNA: TGTGCCAGCAGTCCCCGGACTAGCGGTACATACAATGAGCAGTTCTTC

V gene: TRBV15
J gene: TRBJ1-1
clone size: .
D gene: .
CDR3 protein: CATSRDGQLEAFF
CDR3 DNA: TGTGCCACCAGCAGGGATGGACAGCTTGAAGCTTTCTTT

V gene: TRBV11-2
J gene: TRBJ1-3
clone size: .
D gene: .
CDR3 protein: CASRLSQGFSGNTIYF
CDR3 DNA: TGTGCCAGCAGACTTAGCCAGGGATTTTCTGGAAACACCATATATTTT

V gene: TRBV18
J gene: TRBJ2-1
clone size: .
D gene: TRBD2
CDR3 protein: CASSPPTSGTFNEQFF
CDR3 DNA: TGTGCCAGCTCACCACCGACTAGCGGGACATTCAATGAGCAGTTCTTC

V gene: TRBV6-6
J gene: TRBJ2-3
clone size: .
D gene: TRBD2
CDR3 protein: CASSRLAGVTGTDTQYF
CDR3 DNA: TGTGCCAGCAGTCGACTAGCGGGAGTAACTGGCACAGATACGCAGTATTTT

V gene: TRBV9
J gene: TRBJ2-2
clone size: .
D gene: .
CDR3 protein: CASSVGTSLNTGELFF
CDR3 DNA: TGTGCCAGCAGCGTAGGCACTAGCCTGAACACCGGGGAGCTGTTTTTT

V gene: TRBV9
J gene: TRBJ1-6
clone size: once
D gene: .
CDR3 protein: CASSVGPASSPLHF
CDR3 DNA: TGTGCCAGCAGCGTAGGACCAGCTAGTTCACCCCTCCACTTT

V gene: TRBV6-2/TRBV6-3
J gene: TRBJ2-1
clone size: .
D gene: .
CDR3 protein: CASSYPRHVYNEQFF
CDR3 DNA: TGTGCCAGCAGTTACCCAAGACACGTCTACAATGAGCAGTTCTTC

V gene: TRBV9
J gene: TRBJ1-3
clone size: once
D gene: .
CDR3 protein: CASSAGVGNTIYF
CDR3 DNA: TGTGCCAGCAGCGCAGGGGTTGGAAACACCATATATTTT

V gene: TRBV24-1
J gene: TRBJ2-3
clone size: once
D gene: .
CDR3 protein: CATQGWDTDTQYF
CDR3 DNA: TGTGCCACACAGGGCTGGGACACAGATACGCAGTATTTT

V gene: TRBV19
J gene: TRBJ1-1
clone size: .
D gene: .
CDR3 protein: CASSYDSSATEAFF
CDR3 DNA: TGTGCCAGTAGTTATGACAGCTCAGCTACTGAAGCTTTCTTT

V gene: TRBV6-1
J gene: TRBJ1-4
clone size: .
D gene: .
CDR3 protein: CASSENTLERLFF
CDR3 DNA: TGTGCCAGCAGTGAAAACACGTTAGAGAGGCTGTTTTTT